The 21 T cell receptor beta chains in this list originate from one sample, sequenced in a study of CD8+ T cells in alopecia areata. As for treatment: oral pan-JAK inhibitor, 5-10 mg twice daily. Extracted from the samples, RNA was reverse transcribed into cDNA to serve as the sequencing template. Assay used: immunoSEQ multiplex PCR; TCRdb lists only in-frame clones, some missing. The repertoire holds around 210,000 clones, with less than 65% as singletons. Sequencing was performed on CD4+ T cells sorted from blood, taken at week 4, from a patient treated with tofacitinib. The receptors shown here come from a human donor with alopecia areata.

The chain recombines TRBV15 with TRBJ2-7, with 8 nucleotides matching TRBD2. V gave up 0 bases and J gave up 1 base; unmatched junction bases: 5. Germline lookup yields CDR1 LNHNV and CDR2 YYDKDF (reference sequence). The CDR3 extends over 16 amino acids. The DNA of the CDR3 is TGTGCCACCAGCAGAGAAGGCGGGGGGCTTTCCTACGAGCAGTACTTC. Its translation: CATSREGGGLSYEQYF. Full variable domain (missing parts from reference TRBV15 and TRBJ2-7): DAMVIQNPRYQVTQFGKPVTLSCSQTLNHNVMYWYQQKSSQAPKLLFHYYDKDFNNEADTPDNFQSRRPNTSFCFLDIRSPGLGDTAMYLCATSREGGGLSYEQYFGPGTRLTVT.

On this clone itself: The junction does not match germline at one end; this may be a read error. The chain has TRBV7-7 and TRBJ2-5, with 9 positions matching TRBD1. CDR1 SSHAT and CDR2 FNYEAQ come from the germline V gene (reference sequence). The CDR3 contains 15 residues. In DNA, the CDR3 is TGTGCTAGCAGAGCCGGGACAGGGAAGCAAGAGACCCAGTACTTC. Protein product: CASRAGTGKQETQYF.

This clone was seen a handful of times. The rearrangement links TRBV7-9 to TRBJ1-2; TRBD1 matches 9 bases. The CDR3 consists of 15 residues. The germline V gene has CDR1 SEHNR and CDR2 FQNEAQ (reference sequence). With V trimmed by 5 bases and J by 5 bases, 9 bases remained unmatched. CDR3 DNA sequence: TGTGCCAGCAGCCCTCCGACAGGGGGAGGGTATGGCTACACCTTC. It specifies CASSPPTGGGYGYTF.

This rearrangement joins TRBV5-1 to TRBJ2-5; no definite D call. The CDR3 runs to 13 residues. Germline V gene data show CDR1 as SGHRS and CDR2 as YFSETQ. Trimming stripped 0 bases from V and 5 bases from J, with 8 bases between. The chain's CDR3 is CASSLEFVETQYF. The CDR3 DNA is TGCGCCAGCAGCTTGGAGTTTGTGGAGACCCAGTACTTC. The whole variable domain, filled in from reference TRBV5-1 and TRBJ2-5, reads KAGVTQTPRYLIKTRGQQVTLSCSPISGHRSVSWYQQTPGQGLQFLFEYFSETQRNKGNFPGRFSGRQFSNSRSEMNVSTLELGDSALYLCASSLEFVETQYFGPGTRLLVL.

This clone was detected a few times. The CDR3 protein is CASSRQYGNQPQHF. CDR3 bases: TGTGCCAGCAGTCGGCAGTATGGCAATCAGCCCCAGCATTTT. The chain links TRBV27 to TRBJ1-5; D is ambiguous. Trimming pared 5 bases from V and 2 bases from J, leaving 10 bases between. The CDR3 covers 14 residues. Germline CDR1 is MNHEY and CDR2 is SMNVEV (reference sequence).

This clone showed up just a few times. V usage is TRBV29-1 and J usage is TRBJ2-1; D gene ambiguous. The CDR3 sequence is 14 residues long. CDR1 is SQVTM, CDR2 ANQGSEA, per germline. Deletions cut 5 bases from V and 0 bases from J, with 11 bases between. CDR3 amino acids: CSVLTSSSYNEQFF. In nucleotides, the CDR3 is TGCAGCGTTCTGACATCGAGCTCCTACAATGAGCAGTTCTTC.

In this sample, this clone turned up a few times. This chain connects TRBV30 to TRBJ2-7; D ambiguous. CDR1 GTSNPN and CDR2 SVGIG come from the germline V gene (reference sequence). The CDR3 totals 10 residues. The CDR3 loop is CFWRSYEQYF. Written as DNA, the CDR3 is TGTTTTTGGCGCTCCTACGAGCAGTACTTC.

This chain joins TRBV6-5 and TRBJ1-1; no definite D call. The germline V and J ends were trimmed by 2 bases and 3 bases, with 7 bases remaining between them. This CDR3 region has 13 residues. Germline assignment: CDR1 MNHEY and CDR2 SVGAGI. CDR3 amino acids: CASSYGGDTEAFF. The CDR3 DNA reads as TGTGCCAGCAGTTACGGCGGGGACACTGAAGCTTTCTTT.

The rearrangement joins TRBV5-1 to TRBJ1-2; D unresolved. V was clipped by 4 bases and J by 4 bases, with 14 bases between them. CDR1 and CDR2 from the germline V gene are SGHRS and YFSETQ. The CDR3 sequence is 14 residues long. As DNA, the CDR3 is TGCGCCAGCAGCCCCAGACCCGAAGTCTATGGCTACACCTTC. Its translation: CASSPRPEVYGYTF.

This chain links TRBV2 with TRBJ2-5; D is possibly TRBD1 (5 bases). Germline V gene data show CDR1 as SNHLY and CDR2 as FYNNEI. Trimming removed 8 bases at V and 4 bases at J, with 17 bases between. The CDR3 has 14 residues. The CDR3 is CASVPGGASETQYF. DNA for the CDR3: TGTGCCAGCGTCCCGGGTGGGGCATCAGAGACCCAGTACTTC. The full variable domain, with the rest looked up from reference TRBV2 and TRBJ2-5, is EPEVTQTPSHQVTQMGQEVILRCVPISNHLYFYWYRQILGQKVEFLVSFYNNEISEKSEIFDDQFSVERPDGSNFTLKIRSTKLEDSAMYFCASVPGGASETQYFGPGTRLLVL.

J is TRBJ2-1 and V is TRBV11-2; possibly TRBD1 for D (6 bases). The CDR3 has 14 amino acids. The V gene lost 6 bases and the J gene lost 12 bases, with 21 bases spanning the gap. Germline V gene data show CDR1 as SGHAT and CDR2 as FQNNGV. The CDR3 DNA reads TGTGCCAGCAGTTTGGACAGATCCGAGTTGGGGCAGTTCTTC. Translating it yields CASSLDRSELGQFF.

This chain joins TRBV25-1 and TRBJ1-2; the D gene is possibly TRBD1 (5 bases). The CDR3 is 13 amino acids. The V end lost 6 bases, the J end lost 0 bases, and 8 bases lay between the germline ends. Germline V gene sequence: CDR1 MGHDK, CDR2 SYGVNS. The DNA of the CDR3 is TGTGCCAGCAGATCGGACACTAACTATGGCTACACCTTC. It encodes CASRSDTNYGYTF.

V gene TRBV25-1 combines with J gene TRBJ1-2; a possible D gene is TRBD1 (6 bases). The CDR3 has 14 residues. V was trimmed by 3 bases and J by 6 bases, leaving 14 bases between them. CDR1 and CDR2 from the germline V gene are MGHDK and SYGVNS. The CDR3, as DNA: TGTGCCAGCAGTGATCCCGGGGGGGGCGATGGCTACACCTTC. Translating gives CASSDPGGGDGYTF.

This clone turned up a few times. The chain joins TRBV11-3 to TRBJ2-7; no firm D call. Trimming pared 2 bases from V and 4 bases from J, leaving 12 bases between. Germline assignment: CDR1 SGHNT and CDR2 YENEEA. There are 14 residues in the CDR3. CDR3 DNA: TGTGCCAGCAGCTTAAGAGCAGGCCCATACGAGCAGTACTTC. Translated: CASSLRAGPYEQYF. Full variable domain (outside the CDR3, taken from reference TRBV11-3 and TRBJ2-7): EAGVVQSPRYKIIEKKQPVAFWCNPISGHNTLYWYLQNLGQGPELLIRYENEEAVDDSQLPKDRFSAERLKGVDSTLKIQPAELGDSAVYLCASSLRAGPYEQYFGPGTRLTVT.

The CDR3 DNA follows: TGTGCCAGCAGCTTAGTCCGGGACGGAAAGACCCAGTACTTC. Its translation: CASSLVRDGKTQYF. The rearrangement links TRBV7-9 to TRBJ2-5, with D perhaps being TRBD1 or TRBD2 (5 bases each). Per the germline V gene, CDR1 is SEHNR and CDR2 is FQNEAQ (reference sequence). Trimming removed 1 base from V and 6 bases from J, with 12 bases in between. The CDR3 covers 14 residues.

This clone was observed once. The rearrangement links TRBV2 to TRBJ2-1; D remains unclear. The CDR3 is 12 residues long. Germline values: CDR1 SNHLY, CDR2 FYNNEI. V lost 4 bases and J 9 bases, leaving 10 bases between the germline ends. CDR3 sequence: CASSGRSTEQFF. DNA for the CDR3: TGTGCCAGCAGTGGCAGAAGTACTGAGCAGTTCTTC.

The chain links TRBV9 to TRBJ2-7, with a weak D call TRBD2 (5 bases). V shed 4 bases and J shed 4 bases, with 15 bases lying between them. Germline V gene lookup returns CDR1 SGDLS and CDR2 YYNGEE. CDR3 length: 14 residues. The CDR3, as DNA: TGTGCCAGCAGCTTAACCCCTGAGGGTTACGAGCAGTACTTC. It yields the protein CASSLTPEGYEQYF. Based on the CDR3 plus reference TRBV9 and TRBJ2-7, the full variable domain is DSGVTQTPKHLITATGQRVTLRCSPRSGDLSVYWYQQSLDQGLQFLIQYYNGEERAKGNILERFSAQQFPDLHSELNLSSLELGDSALYFCASSLTPEGYEQYFGPGTRLTVT.

This clone appeared a few times. The V gene is TRBV21-1, the J gene TRBJ1-5. TRBV21-1 is labeled a pseudogene. CDR3 length: 10 residues. CDR3 sequence reads: CATRNQPQHF. DNA for the CDR3: TGTGCCACCCGTAATCAGCCCCAGCATTTT.

As concerns this clone: No DNA is shown, since the ends of the CDR3 on it are uncertain; the CDR3 is the one TCRdb lists. V and J are TRBV29-1 and TRBJ1-2; the table's D gene call, TRBD1, was not cross checked with the DNA. From germline, CDR1 is SQVTM and CDR2 ANQGSEA. The CDR3 totals 12 residues, both ends included. The CDR3: CSVGQGSPGGIF.

This chain's CDR3 is CASGPTGLRNQPQHF. The CDR3 nucleotides read TGTGCCAGCGGCCCGACAGGCCTAAGAAATCAGCCCCAGCATTTT. The chain carries TRBV6-5 and TRBJ1-5; D perhaps matches TRBD1 (6 bases). From germline, CDR1 is MNHEY and CDR2 SVGAGI. The ends were cut back, 8 bases at V and 4 bases at J, with 18 bases in the middle. This CDR3 spans 15 amino acids.

The genes are TRBV19 and TRBJ2-6; D not certain. V lost 3 bases, J lost 2 bases, and 2 bases lay in between. The CDR3 loop spans 13 amino acids. Germline V gene sequence: CDR1 LNHDA, CDR2 SQIVND (reference sequence). In DNA form, the CDR3 reads TGTGCCAGTAGTATGGCTGGGGCCAACGTCCTGACTTTC. Translation gives CASSMAGANVLTF.